There are many counts of the clone carrying this T cell receptor (beta chain). The antigen is unknown. Each CDR3 protein gets one entry after TCRdb re-called the 5' RACE reads with MiXCR. This sample yields fewer than 150,000 distinct CDR3 sequences, of which approximately 21% are seen a single time; about two fifths belongs to the top ten. There are 16 residues in the CDR3. Trimming removed 3 bases at V and 4 bases at J, with 19 bases between. Germline V CDR1 and CDR2: KGHSH, LQKENI. The source of the sample is a study of T-cell memory formation after mild COVID-19. Study-wide points: Contracting CD8+ clones were enriched in EMRA, CD4+ mainly in CM and EM.

V and J are TRBV18 and TRBJ2-7; possible D gene TRBD1, 6 bases. Sequencing was done on a sample of PBMCs or a T cell subset sorted from them (not recorded which). This clonotype was obtained from a man between 18 and 29 years old who had mild COVID-19 (a few samples of this study predate the infection). Cell type and time point are not known. The chain's CDR3 is CASSPAGAGVLYEQYF. The DNA for the CDR3 is TGTGCCAGCTCACCGGCTGGGGCAGGGGTGTTGTACGAGCAGTACTTC. The variable domain in full, completed from reference TRBV18 and TRBJ2-7, reads NAGVMQNPRHLVRRRGQEARLRCSPMKGHSHVYWYRQLPEEGLKFMVYLQKENIIDESGMPKERFSAEFPKEGPSILRIQQVVRGDSAAYFCASSPAGAGVLYEQYFGPGTRLTVT.